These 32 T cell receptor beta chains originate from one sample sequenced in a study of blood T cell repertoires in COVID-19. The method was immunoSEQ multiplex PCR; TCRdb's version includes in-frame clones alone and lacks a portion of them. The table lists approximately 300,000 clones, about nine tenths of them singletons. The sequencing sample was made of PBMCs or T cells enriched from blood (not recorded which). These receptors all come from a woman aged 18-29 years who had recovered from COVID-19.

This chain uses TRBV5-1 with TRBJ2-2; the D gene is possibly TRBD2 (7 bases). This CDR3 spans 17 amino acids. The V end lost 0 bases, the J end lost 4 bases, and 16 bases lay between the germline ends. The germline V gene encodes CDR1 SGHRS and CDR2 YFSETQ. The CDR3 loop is CASSLVLGGGLTGELFF. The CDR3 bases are TGCGCCAGCAGCTTGGTTTTGGGCGGGGGCCTCACCGGGGAGCTGTTTTTT.

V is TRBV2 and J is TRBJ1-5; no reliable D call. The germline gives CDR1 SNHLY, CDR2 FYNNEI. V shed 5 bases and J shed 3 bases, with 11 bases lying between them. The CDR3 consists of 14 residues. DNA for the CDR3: TGTGCCAGCAGTAGCAGGACTTACAATCAGCCCCAGCATTTT. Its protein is CASSSRTYNQPQHF.

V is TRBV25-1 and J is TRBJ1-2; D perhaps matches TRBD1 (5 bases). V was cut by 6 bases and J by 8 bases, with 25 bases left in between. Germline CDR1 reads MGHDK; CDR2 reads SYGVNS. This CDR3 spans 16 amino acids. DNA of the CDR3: TGTGCCAGCAGACCCCCTGGGATGGGGGGGAGAGGAGGCTACACCTTC. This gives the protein CASRPPGMGGRGGYTF.

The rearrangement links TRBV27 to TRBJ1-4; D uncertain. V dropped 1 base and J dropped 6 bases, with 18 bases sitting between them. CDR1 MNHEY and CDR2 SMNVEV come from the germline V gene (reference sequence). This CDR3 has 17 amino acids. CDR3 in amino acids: CASSLFPPEGADEKLFF. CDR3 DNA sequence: TGTGCCAGCAGTTTATTTCCGCCAGAGGGTGCTGATGAAAAACTGTTTTTT. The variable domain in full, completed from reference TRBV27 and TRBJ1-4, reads EAQVTQNPRYLITVTGKKLTVTCSQNMNHEYMSWYRQDPGLGLRQIYYSMNVEVTDKGDVPEGYKVSRKEKRNFPLILESPSPNQTSLYFCASSLFPPEGADEKLFFGSGTQLSVL.

CDR3 nucleotides: TGCGCCAGCAGCACGGACAGGGTAACAGATACGCAGTATTTT. Its translation: CASSTDRVTDTQYF. V usage is TRBV5-1 and J usage is TRBJ2-3; 8 bases align to TRBD1. CDR1 and CDR2 (germline): SGHRS, YFSETQ. CDR3 length: 14 amino acids. V was pared by 4 bases and J by 3 bases, with 4 bases of the junction left unmatched.

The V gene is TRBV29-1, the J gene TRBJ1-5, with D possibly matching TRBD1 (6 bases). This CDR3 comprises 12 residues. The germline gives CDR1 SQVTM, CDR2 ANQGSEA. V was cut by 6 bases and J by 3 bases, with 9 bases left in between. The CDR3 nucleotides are TGCAGCGTAGGACAGTCCAATCAGCCCCAGCATTTT. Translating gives CSVGQSNQPQHF.

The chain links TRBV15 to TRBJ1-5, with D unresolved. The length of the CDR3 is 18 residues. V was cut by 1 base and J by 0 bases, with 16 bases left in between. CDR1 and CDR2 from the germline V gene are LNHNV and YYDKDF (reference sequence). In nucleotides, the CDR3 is TGTGCCACCAGCAGAGGATGGTCGGGAGATTATAGCAATCAGCCCCAGCATTTT. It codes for CATSRGWSGDYSNQPQHF.

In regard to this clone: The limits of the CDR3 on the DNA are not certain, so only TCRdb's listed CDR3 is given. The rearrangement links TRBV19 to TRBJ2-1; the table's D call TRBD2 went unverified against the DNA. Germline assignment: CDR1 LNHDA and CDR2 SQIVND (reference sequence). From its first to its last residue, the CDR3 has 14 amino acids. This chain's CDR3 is CASSNVAGGSAAFF.

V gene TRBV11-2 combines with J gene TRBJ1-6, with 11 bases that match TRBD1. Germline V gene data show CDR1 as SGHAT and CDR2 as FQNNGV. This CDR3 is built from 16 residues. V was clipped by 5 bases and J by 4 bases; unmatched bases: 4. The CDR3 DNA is TGTGCCAGCAGCCGCCGGGACAGGGGGTATAATTCACCCCTCCACTTT. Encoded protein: CASSRRDRGYNSPLHF.

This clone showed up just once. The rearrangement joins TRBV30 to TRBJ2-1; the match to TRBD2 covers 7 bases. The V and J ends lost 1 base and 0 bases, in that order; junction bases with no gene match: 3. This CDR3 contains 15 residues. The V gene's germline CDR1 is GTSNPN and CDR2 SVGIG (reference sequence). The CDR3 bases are TGTGCCTGGAGTGGGACTAGAAGCTCCTACAATGAGCAGTTCTTC. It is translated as CAWSGTRSSYNEQFF.

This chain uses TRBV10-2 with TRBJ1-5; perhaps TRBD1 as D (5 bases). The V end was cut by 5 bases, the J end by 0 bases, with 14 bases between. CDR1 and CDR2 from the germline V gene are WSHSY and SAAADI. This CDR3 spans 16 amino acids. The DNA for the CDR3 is TGCGCCAGCAGTCTCGGGGGATACCATAGCAATCAGCCCCAGCATTTT. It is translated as CASSLGGYHSNQPQHF.

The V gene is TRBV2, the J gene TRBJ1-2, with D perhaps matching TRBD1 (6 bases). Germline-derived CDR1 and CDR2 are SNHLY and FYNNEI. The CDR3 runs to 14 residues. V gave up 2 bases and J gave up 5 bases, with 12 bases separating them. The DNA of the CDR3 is TGTGCCAGCAGTGAACAGGGGCCGGAGTATGGCTACACCTTC. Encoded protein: CASSEQGPEYGYTF.

CDR3 sequence (DNA): TGCGCCAGCAGCTTACCGGGTTTTAACTATGGCTACACCTTC. Translated: CASSLPGFNYGYTF. The chain carries TRBV5-1 and TRBJ1-2; no definite D call. The V end was cut by 2 bases, the J end by 1 base, with 9 bases between. This CDR3 has 14 residues. The germline V gene encodes CDR1 SGHRS and CDR2 YFSETQ.

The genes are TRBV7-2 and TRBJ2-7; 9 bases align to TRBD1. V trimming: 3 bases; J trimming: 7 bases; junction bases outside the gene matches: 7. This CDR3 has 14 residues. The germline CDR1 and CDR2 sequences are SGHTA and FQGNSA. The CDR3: CASSFLTGGREQYF. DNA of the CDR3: TGTGCCAGCAGCTTTTTAACAGGGGGCCGAGAGCAGTACTTC. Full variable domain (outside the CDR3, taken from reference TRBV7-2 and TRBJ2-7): GAGVSQSPSNKVTEKGKDVELRCDPISGHTALYWYRQSLGQGLEFLIYFQGNSAPDKSGLPSDRFSAERTGGSVSTLTIQRTQQEDSAVYLCASSFLTGGREQYFGPGTRLTVT.

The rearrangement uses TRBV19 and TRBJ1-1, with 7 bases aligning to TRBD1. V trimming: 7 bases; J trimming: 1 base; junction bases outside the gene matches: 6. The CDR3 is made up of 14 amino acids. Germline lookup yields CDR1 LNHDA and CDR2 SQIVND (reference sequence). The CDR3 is CASNEGQKNTEAFF. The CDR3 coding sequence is TGTGCCAGTAACGAGGGACAGAAGAACACTGAAGCTTTCTTT.

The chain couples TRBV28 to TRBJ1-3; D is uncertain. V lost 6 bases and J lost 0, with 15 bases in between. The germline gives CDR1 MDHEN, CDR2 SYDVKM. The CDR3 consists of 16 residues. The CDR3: CASSPAGSSSGNTIYF. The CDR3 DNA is TGTGCCAGCAGCCCGGCAGGTTCGAGCTCTGGAAACACCATATATTTT.

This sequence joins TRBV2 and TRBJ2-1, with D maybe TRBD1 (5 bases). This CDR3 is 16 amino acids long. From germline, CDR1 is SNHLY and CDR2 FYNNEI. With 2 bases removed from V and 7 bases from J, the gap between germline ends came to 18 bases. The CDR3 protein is CASSETAGYGVNEQFF. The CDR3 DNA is TGTGCCAGCAGTGAAACGGCAGGGTATGGGGTGAATGAGCAGTTCTTC.

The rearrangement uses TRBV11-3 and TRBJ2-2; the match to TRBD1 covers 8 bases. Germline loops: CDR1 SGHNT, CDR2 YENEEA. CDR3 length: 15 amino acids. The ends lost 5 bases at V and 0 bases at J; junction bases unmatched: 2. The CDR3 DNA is TGTGCCAGCAGCCGGGGACAGGCGAACACCGGGGAGCTGTTTTTT. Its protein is CASSRGQANTGELFF.

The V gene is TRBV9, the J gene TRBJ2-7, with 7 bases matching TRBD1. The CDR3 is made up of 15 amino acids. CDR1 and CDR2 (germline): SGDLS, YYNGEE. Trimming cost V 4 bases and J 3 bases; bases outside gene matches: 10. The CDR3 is CASSPREGQYYEQYF. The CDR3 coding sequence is TGTGCCAGCAGCCCTAGAGAGGGACAGTACTACGAGCAGTACTTC.

DNA for the CDR3: TGTGCCTGGAGTGTAGGAGGGCAGACTGAAGCTTTCTTT. Its translation is CAWSVGGQTEAFF. This chain uses TRBV30 with TRBJ1-1, with no clear D. The germline CDR1 and CDR2 sequences are GTSNPN and SVGIG (reference sequence). The CDR3 sequence is 13 residues long. Trimming took off 0 bases at V and 5 bases at J, with 10 bases between the two ends.

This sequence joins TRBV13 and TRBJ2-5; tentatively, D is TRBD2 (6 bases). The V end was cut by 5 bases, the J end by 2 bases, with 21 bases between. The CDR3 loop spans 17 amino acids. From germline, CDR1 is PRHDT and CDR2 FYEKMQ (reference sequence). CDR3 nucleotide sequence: TGTGCCAGCAGCCCCCCGCTGGTGGGGGGAGATCAAGAGACCCAGTACTTC. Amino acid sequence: CASSPPLVGGDQETQYF.

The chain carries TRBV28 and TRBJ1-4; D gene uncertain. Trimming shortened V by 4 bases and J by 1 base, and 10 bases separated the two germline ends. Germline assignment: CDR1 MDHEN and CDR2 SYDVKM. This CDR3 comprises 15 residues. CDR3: CASSSSAGTNEKLFF. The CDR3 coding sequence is TGTGCCAGCAGTTCGTCCGCCGGAACTAATGAAAAACTGTTTTTT.

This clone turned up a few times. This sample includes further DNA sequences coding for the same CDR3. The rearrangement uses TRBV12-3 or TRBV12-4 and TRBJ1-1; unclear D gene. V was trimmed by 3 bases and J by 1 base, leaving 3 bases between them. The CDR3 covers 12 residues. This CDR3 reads CASSFQNTEAFF. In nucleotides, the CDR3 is TGTGCCAGCAGTTTCCAGAACACTGAAGCTTTCTTT.

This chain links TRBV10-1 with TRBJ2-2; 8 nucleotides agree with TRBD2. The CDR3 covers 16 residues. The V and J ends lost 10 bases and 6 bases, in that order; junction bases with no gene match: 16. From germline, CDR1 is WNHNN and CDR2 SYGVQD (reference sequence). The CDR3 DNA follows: TGCGCCAACGACACTCGGGGGGGGCTCGTCGCCGGGGAGCTGTTTTTT. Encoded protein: CANDTRGGLVAGELFF.

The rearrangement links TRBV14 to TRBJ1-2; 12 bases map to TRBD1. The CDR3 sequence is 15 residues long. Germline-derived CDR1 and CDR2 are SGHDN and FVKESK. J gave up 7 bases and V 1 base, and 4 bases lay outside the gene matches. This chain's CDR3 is CASSQGGTGGLGYTF. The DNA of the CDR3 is TGTGCCAGCAGCCAAGGAGGGACAGGGGGCCTTGGCTACACCTTC.

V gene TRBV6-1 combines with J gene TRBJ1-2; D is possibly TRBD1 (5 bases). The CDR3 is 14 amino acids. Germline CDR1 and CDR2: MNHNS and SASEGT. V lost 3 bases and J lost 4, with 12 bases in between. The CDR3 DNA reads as TGTGCCAGCAGTGACGGAGGGGCCGGCTATGGCTACACCTTC. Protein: CASSDGGAGYGYTF.

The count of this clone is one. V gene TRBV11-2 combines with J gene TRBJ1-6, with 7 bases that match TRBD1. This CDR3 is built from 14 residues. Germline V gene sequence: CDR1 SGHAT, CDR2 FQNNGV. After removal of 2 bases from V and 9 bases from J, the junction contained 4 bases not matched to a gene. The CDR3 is CASSLRQGGSPLHF. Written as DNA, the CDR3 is TGTGCCAGCAGCTTACGACAGGGAGGTTCACCCCTCCACTTT.

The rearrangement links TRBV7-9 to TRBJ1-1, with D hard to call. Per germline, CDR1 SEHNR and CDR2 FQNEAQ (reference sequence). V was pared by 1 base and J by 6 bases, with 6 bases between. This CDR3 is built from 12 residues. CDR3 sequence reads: CASSLGASEAFF. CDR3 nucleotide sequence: TGTGCCAGCAGCTTAGGGGCGTCTGAAGCTTTCTTT.

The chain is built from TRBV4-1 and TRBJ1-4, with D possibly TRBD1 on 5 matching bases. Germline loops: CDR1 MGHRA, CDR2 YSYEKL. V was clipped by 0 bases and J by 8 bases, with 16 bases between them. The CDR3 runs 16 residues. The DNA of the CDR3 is TGCGCCAGCAGCCAAGAGTATGGGCAGGGAAGAGAAAAACTGTTTTTT. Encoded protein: CASSQEYGQGREKLFF.

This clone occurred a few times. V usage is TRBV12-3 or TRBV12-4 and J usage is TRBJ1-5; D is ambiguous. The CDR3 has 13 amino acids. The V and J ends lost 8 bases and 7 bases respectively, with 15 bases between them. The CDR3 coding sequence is TGTGCCAGCGTCGTGGAGGGAAGGCAGCCCCAGCATTTT. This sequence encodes CASVVEGRQPQHF.

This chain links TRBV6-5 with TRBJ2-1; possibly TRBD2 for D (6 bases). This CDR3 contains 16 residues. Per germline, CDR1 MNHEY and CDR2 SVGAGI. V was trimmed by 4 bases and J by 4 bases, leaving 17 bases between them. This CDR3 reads CASSSPLALSYNEQFF. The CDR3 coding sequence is TGTGCCAGCAGTTCTCCACTAGCCCTCAGTTACAATGAGCAGTTCTTC.

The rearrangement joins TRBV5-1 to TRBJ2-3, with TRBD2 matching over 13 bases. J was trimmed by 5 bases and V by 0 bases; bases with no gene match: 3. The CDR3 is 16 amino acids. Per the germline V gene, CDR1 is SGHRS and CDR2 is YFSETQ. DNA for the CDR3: TGCGCCAGCAGCTTGGGGGGACTAGCGGGACAAGATACGCAGTATTTT. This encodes CASSLGGLAGQDTQYF.